This paragraph covers one T cell receptor beta chain sequence. This entry belongs to a study of OX40 agonist ivuxolimab in advanced cancers. Study as a whole: Males comprised over 80% of the group, whose mean age was about 61 years (range roughly 20 to 90). Earlier treatment with anti-PD-1, anti-PD-L1 or anti-CTLA-4 was permitted, and about 40% had received some. Three patients had partial responses: one hepatocellular carcinoma, two cutaneous melanoma.

TCRdb keeps only in-frame clones here, not all; method: immunoSEQ multiplex PCR. The data contain some 82,000 clones, 88% of them singletons. V dropped 4 bases and J dropped 5 bases, with 16 bases sitting between them. The CDR3 extends over 14 amino acids. The germline gives CDR1 GTSNPN, CDR2 SVGIG (reference sequence). The receptor was isolated from an adult with an advanced solid tumor such as melanoma, head and neck, liver or kidney cancer. The chain uses TRBV30 and TRBJ2-3; no reliable D call. The sequencing here drew on CD4+ or CD8+ T cells sorted from blood, taken in a trial of the OX40 agonist ivuxolimab. The CDR3 sequence is CAWTSSKLLDTQYF. The CDR3 DNA is TGTGCCTGGACTTCCTCCAAGTTGTTAGATACGCAGTATTTT.